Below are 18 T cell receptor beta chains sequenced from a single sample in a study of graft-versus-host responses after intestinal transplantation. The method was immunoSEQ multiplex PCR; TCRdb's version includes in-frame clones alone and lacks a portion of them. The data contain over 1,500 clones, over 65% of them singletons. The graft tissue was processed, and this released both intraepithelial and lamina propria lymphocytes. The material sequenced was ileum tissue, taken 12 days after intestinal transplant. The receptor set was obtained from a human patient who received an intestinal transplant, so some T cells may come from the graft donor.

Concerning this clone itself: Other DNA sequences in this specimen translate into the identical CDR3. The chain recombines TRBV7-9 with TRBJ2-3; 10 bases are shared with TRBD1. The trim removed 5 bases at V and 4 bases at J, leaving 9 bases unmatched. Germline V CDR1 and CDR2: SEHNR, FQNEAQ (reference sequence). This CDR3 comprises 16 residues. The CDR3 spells CASSPMRDRGADTQYF. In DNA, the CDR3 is TGTGCCAGCAGCCCAATGAGGGACAGGGGCGCAGATACGCAGTATTTT.

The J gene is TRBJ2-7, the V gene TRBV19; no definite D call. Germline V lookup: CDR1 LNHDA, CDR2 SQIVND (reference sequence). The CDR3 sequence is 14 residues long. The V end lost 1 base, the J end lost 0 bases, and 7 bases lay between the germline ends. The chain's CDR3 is CASSIVGNSYEQYF. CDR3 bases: TGTGCCAGTAGTATAGTGGGCAACTCCTACGAGCAGTACTTC.

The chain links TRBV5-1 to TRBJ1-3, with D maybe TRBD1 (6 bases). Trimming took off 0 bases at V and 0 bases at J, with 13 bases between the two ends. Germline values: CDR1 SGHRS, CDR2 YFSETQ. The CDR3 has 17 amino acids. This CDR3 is CASSLATGRSSGNTIYF. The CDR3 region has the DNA TGCGCCAGCAGCTTGGCGACAGGAAGGAGCTCTGGAAACACCATATATTTT.

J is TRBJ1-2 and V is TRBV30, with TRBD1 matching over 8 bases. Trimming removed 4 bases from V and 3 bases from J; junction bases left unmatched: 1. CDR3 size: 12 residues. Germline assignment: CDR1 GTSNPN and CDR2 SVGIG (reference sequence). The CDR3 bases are TGTGCCTGGACAGGGGGCGACTATGGCTACACCTTC. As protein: CAWTGGDYGYTF.

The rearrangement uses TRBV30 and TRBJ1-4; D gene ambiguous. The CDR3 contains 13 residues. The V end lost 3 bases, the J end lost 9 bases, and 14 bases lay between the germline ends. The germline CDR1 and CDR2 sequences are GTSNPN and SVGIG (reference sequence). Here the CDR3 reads CAWRDEGGKKLFF. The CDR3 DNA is TGTGCCTGGAGGGATGAGGGTGGTAAAAAACTGTTTTTT.

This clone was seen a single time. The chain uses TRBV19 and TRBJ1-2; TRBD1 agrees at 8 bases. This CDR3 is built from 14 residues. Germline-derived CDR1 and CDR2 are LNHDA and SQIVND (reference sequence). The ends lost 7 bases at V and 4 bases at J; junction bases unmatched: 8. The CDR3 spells CASNPGGAFYGYTF. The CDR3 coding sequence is TGTGCCAGTAACCCAGGGGGCGCATTCTATGGCTACACCTTC.

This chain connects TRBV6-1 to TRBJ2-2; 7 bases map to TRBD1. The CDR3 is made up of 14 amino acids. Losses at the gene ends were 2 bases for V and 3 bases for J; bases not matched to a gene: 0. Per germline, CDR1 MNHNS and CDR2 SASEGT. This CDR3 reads CASSETGDTGELFF. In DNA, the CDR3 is TGTGCCAGCAGTGAAACAGGGGACACCGGGGAGCTGTTTTTT.

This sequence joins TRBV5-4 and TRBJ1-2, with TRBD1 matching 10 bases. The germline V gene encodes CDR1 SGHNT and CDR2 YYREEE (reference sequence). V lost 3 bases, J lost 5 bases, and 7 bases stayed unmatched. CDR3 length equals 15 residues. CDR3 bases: TGTGCCAGCAGCTCGCCGGGACAGGGGATATATGGCTACACCTTC. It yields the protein CASSSPGQGIYGYTF.

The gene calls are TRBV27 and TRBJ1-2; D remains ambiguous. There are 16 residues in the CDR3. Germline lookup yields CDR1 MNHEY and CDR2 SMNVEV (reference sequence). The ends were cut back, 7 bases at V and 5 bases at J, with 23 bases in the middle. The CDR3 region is CASIKGPVFQFYGYTF. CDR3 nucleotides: TGTGCCAGCATCAAAGGTCCCGTGTTTCAGTTTTATGGCTACACCTTC.

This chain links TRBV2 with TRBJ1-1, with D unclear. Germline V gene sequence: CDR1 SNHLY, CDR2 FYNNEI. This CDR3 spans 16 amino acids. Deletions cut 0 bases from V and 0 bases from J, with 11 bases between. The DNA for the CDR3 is TGTGCCAGCAGTGAAGCTCCTACAGAGATGAACACTGAAGCTTTCTTT. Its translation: CASSEAPTEMNTEAFF.

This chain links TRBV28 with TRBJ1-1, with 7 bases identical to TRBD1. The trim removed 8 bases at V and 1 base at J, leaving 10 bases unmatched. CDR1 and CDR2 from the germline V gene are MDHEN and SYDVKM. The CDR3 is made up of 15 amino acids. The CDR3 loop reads CASHNRGTGNTEAFF. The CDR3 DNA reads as TGTGCCAGCCACAACAGGGGAACGGGGAACACTGAAGCTTTCTTT.

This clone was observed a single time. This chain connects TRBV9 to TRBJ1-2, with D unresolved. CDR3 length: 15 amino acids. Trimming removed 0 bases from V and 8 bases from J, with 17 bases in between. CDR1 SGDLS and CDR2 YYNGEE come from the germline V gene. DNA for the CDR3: TGTGCCAGCAGCGTAGGGACGGGAGAACTTTCCGGCTACACCTTC. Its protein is CASSVGTGELSGYTF.

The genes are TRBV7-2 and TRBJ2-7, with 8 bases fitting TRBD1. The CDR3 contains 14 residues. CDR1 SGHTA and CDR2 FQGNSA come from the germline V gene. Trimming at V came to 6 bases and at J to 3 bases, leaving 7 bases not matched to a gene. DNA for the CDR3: TGTGCCAGCAGTCAACAGGGGGGAGTCTACGAGCAGTACTTC. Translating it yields CASSQQGGVYEQYF.

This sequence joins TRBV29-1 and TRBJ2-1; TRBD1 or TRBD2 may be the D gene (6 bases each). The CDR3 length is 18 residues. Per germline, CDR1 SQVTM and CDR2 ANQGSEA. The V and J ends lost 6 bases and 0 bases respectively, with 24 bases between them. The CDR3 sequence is CSVGPPALGGDSYNEQFF. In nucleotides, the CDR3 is TGCAGCGTAGGTCCCCCCGCCTTGGGGGGCGACTCCTACAATGAGCAGTTCTTC.

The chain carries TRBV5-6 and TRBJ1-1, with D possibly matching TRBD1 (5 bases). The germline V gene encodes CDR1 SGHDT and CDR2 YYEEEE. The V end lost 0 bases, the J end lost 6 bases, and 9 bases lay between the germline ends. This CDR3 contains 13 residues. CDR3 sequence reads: CASSLEGWPEAFF. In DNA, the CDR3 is TGTGCCAGCAGCTTGGAGGGGTGGCCTGAAGCTTTCTTT.

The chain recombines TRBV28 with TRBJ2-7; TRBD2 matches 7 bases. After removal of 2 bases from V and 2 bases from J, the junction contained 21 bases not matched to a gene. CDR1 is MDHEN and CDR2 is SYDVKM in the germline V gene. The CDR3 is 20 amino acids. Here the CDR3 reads CASSLNSWGSLGTNPYEQYF. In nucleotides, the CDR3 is TGTGCCAGCAGTTTAAATTCTTGGGGGTCTTTAGGGACTAACCCCTACGAGCAGTACTTC.

CDR3 protein: CASSEYLAGASETQYF. The CDR3 nucleotides are TGTGCCAGCAGTGAATATTTAGCGGGAGCTTCGGAGACCCAGTACTTC. The chain couples TRBV25-1 to TRBJ2-5; 9 nucleotides match TRBD2. V lost 0 bases to trimming and J lost 5 bases; unmatched junction nucleotides: 7. CDR1 MGHDK and CDR2 SYGVNS come from the germline V gene. This CDR3 is 16 amino acids long.

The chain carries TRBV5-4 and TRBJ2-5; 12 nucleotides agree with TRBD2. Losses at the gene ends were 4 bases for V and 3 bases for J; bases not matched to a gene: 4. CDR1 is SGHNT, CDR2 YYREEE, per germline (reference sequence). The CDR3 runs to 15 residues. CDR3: CASSLRLAGEETQYF. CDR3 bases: TGTGCCAGCAGCCTACGACTAGCGGGAGAAGAGACCCAGTACTTC.